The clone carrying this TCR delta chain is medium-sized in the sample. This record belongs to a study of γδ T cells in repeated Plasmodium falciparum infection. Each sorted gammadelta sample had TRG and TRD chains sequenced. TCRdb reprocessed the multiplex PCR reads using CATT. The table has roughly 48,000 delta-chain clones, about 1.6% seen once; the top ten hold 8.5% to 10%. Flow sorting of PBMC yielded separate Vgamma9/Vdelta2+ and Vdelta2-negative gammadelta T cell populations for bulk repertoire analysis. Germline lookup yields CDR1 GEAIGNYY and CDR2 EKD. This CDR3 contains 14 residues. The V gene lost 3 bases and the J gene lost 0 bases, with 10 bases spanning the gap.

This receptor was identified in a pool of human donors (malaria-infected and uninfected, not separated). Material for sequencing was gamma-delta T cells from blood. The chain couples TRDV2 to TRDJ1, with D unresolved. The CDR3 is CACDPVLYTDKLIF. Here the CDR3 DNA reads TGTGCCTGTGACCCCGTACTGTACACCGATAAACTCATCTTT.